These T cell receptor beta chains were read from a single sample in a study of shared clonotypes between healthy human individuals. The assay was immunoSEQ multiplex PCR, and TCRdb's table has in-frame clones only and misses some. The sample has over 2 million clones, 92% seen once. The sequenced sample was naive CD4+ T cells from PBMCs. These receptors all stem from a man younger than 35 in good health. Some clones in this sample may be carry-over from other donors' samples. Both conserved end residues are part of each CDR3. D genes are given only for firm matches. Only part of the rows carry a size: once, few, many, or a class if the clone is expanded.

abundance: NA
j_gene: TRBJ2-1
d_gene: NA
v_gene: TRBV6-5
CDR3nt: TGTGCCAGCAGTTACCGTCTTAGGGGCAATGAGCAGTTCTTC
CDR3aa: CASSYRLRGNEQFF

abundance: NA
j_gene: TRBJ1-2
d_gene: TRBD1
v_gene: TRBV28
CDR3nt: TGTGCCAGCAGTTCTGACAGGGGGCATGGCTACACCTTC
CDR3aa: CASSSDRGHGYTF

abundance: NA
j_gene: TRBJ2-5
d_gene: TRBD2
v_gene: TRBV18
CDR3nt: TGTGCCAGCTCACCGACGTTAGCGGGAGAGGAGACCCAGTACTTC
CDR3aa: CASSPTLAGEETQYF

abundance: NA
j_gene: TRBJ2-7
d_gene: NA
v_gene: TRBV5-8
CDR3nt: TGTGCCAGCAGCTTGGGACGCTTCTACGAGCAGTACTTC
CDR3aa: CASSLGRFYEQYF

abundance: NA
j_gene: TRBJ1-4
d_gene: NA
v_gene: TRBV9
CDR3nt: TGTGCCAGCAGCGGGAATGGGGATGAAAAACTGTTTTTT
CDR3aa: CASSGNGDEKLFF

abundance: NA
j_gene: TRBJ1-1
d_gene: NA
v_gene: TRBV5-8
CDR3nt: TGTGCCAGCAGCCGACTACGAGGGGGGACTGAAGCTTTCTTT
CDR3aa: CASSRLRGGTEAFF

abundance: NA
j_gene: TRBJ2-7
d_gene: NA
v_gene: TRBV4-1
CDR3nt: TGCGCCAGCAGCCAAGAAGGCGGAGGGGGCCGCTTTACTCGCGAGCAGTACTTC
CDR3aa: CASSQEGGGGRFTREQYF

abundance: NA
j_gene: TRBJ2-5
d_gene: NA
v_gene: TRBV2
CDR3nt: TGTGCCAGCAGTGAACTAACAGACGAAGAGACCCAGTACTTC
CDR3aa: CASSELTDEETQYF

abundance: NA
j_gene: TRBJ1-1
d_gene: TRBD1
v_gene: TRBV7-2
CDR3nt: TGTGCCAGCAGCCCCCGACAGGGCTCCTTGAACACTGAAGCTTTCTTT
CDR3aa: CASSPRQGSLNTEAFF

abundance: NA
j_gene: TRBJ1-3
d_gene: NA
v_gene: TRBV7-2
CDR3nt: TGTGCCAGCAGCCAAGGGGTTGGAAACACCATATATTTT
CDR3aa: CASSQGVGNTIYF

abundance: NA
j_gene: TRBJ1-1
d_gene: TRBD1
v_gene: TRBV30
CDR3nt: TGTGCCTGGAGTACGTTGGGGGGCGTCCCCGGGACAGGGAAAGACAAGGCTTTCTTT
CDR3aa: CAWSTLGGVPGTGKDKAFF

abundance: NA
j_gene: TRBJ1-3
d_gene: NA
v_gene: TRBV5-1
CDR3nt: TGCGCCAGCAGCCGGGAGGGAGGAAACACCATATATTTT
CDR3aa: CASSREGGNTIYF

abundance: NA
j_gene: TRBJ2-3
d_gene: NA
v_gene: TRBV9
CDR3nt: TGTGCCAGCAGCGTAGTAGAGGCTTATCAGTATTTT
CDR3aa: CASSVVEAYQYF

abundance: NA
j_gene: TRBJ2-1
d_gene: TRBD2
v_gene: TRBV28
CDR3nt: TGTGCCAGCAGGCCGACTAGCGGGAGAGAGGATGAGCAGTTCTTC
CDR3aa: CASRPTSGREDEQFF

abundance: NA
j_gene: TRBJ2-3
d_gene: TRBD2
v_gene: TRBV4-1
CDR3nt: TGCGCCAGCAGCCAAGTAGGGAGGACTAGCGGGACAGATACGCAGTATTTT
CDR3aa: CASSQVGRTSGTDTQYF

abundance: NA
j_gene: TRBJ1-4
d_gene: NA
v_gene: TRBV7-2
CDR3nt: TGTGCCAGCAGCTTAGTGGGGTCAGATGAAAAACTGTTTTTT
CDR3aa: CASSLVGSDEKLFF

abundance: NA
j_gene: TRBJ2-5
d_gene: TRBD1
v_gene: TRBV7-2
CDR3nt: TGTGCCAGCAGCCTGGGACAGGGGAACCAAGAGACCCAGTACTTC
CDR3aa: CASSLGQGNQETQYF

abundance: NA
j_gene: TRBJ2-5
d_gene: NA
v_gene: TRBV7-2
CDR3nt: TGTGCCAGCAGCCAACGCCAGGGAGGGGGAGAGACCCAGTACTTC
CDR3aa: CASSQRQGGGETQYF

abundance: NA
j_gene: TRBJ2-7
d_gene: TRBD1
v_gene: TRBV9
CDR3nt: TGTGCCAGTACGGGGACAGGGGGGAGCGAGCAGTACTTC
CDR3aa: CASTGTGGSEQYF

abundance: NA
j_gene: TRBJ2-7
d_gene: TRBD1
v_gene: TRBV28
CDR3nt: TGTGCCAGCAGCTCCCGGGGACAGGCGCTCTCCTACGAGCAGTACTTC
CDR3aa: CASSSRGQALSYEQYF

abundance: NA
j_gene: TRBJ2-7
d_gene: TRBD2
v_gene: TRBV28
CDR3nt: TGTGCCAGCAGCCCGGCGGGAGAACCCTACGAGCAGTACTTC
CDR3aa: CASSPAGEPYEQYF

abundance: NA
j_gene: TRBJ1-4
d_gene: NA
v_gene: TRBV6-5
CDR3nt: TGTGCCAGCAGCCTCGACTTGGTTGGGGGAAAACTGTTTTTT
CDR3aa: CASSLDLVGGKLFF

abundance: NA
j_gene: TRBJ2-7
d_gene: NA
v_gene: TRBV28
CDR3nt: TGTGCCAGCAGTTTCGATTACTCCTACGAGCAGTACTTC
CDR3aa: CASSFDYSYEQYF

abundance: NA
j_gene: TRBJ1-4
d_gene: TRBD1
v_gene: TRBV6-6
CDR3nt: TGTGCCAGCAGGGACAGGGTTCCCAATGAAAAACTGTTTTTT
CDR3aa: CASRDRVPNEKLFF

abundance: NA
j_gene: TRBJ2-2
d_gene: NA
v_gene: TRBV7-9
CDR3nt: TGTGCCAGCAGCCTAATCGGAACGGAGAACACCGGGGAGCTGTTTTTT
CDR3aa: CASSLIGTENTGELFF

abundance: NA
j_gene: TRBJ2-5
d_gene: NA
v_gene: TRBV4-3
CDR3nt: TGCGCCAGCAGCCTCCGGGACAAGGGGACCCAGTACTTC
CDR3aa: CASSLRDKGTQYF

abundance: NA
j_gene: TRBJ2-7
d_gene: NA
v_gene: TRBV4-1
CDR3nt: TGCGCCAGCAGCCAAACCGGGACTTCCACCTACGAGCAGTACTTC
CDR3aa: CASSQTGTSTYEQYF

abundance: NA
j_gene: TRBJ2-3
d_gene: TRBD1
v_gene: TRBV28
CDR3nt: TGTGCCAGCAGTTTAGTGGGACAGCTCACAGATACGCAGTATTTT
CDR3aa: CASSLVGQLTDTQYF

abundance: NA
j_gene: TRBJ1-1
d_gene: NA
v_gene: TRBV18
CDR3nt: TGTGCCAGCTCAGGGTTCGACCGGGACATCAACACTGAAGCTTTCTTT
CDR3aa: CASSGFDRDINTEAFF

abundance: NA
j_gene: TRBJ1-5
d_gene: NA
v_gene: TRBV9
CDR3nt: TGTGCCAGCAGCGCCGCCTGGGGTACCAATCAGCCCCAGCATTTT
CDR3aa: CASSAAWGTNQPQHF

abundance: NA
j_gene: TRBJ1-3
d_gene: NA
v_gene: TRBV28
CDR3nt: TGTGCCAGCAGTTTACGAACCACTGGAAACACCATATATTTT
CDR3aa: CASSLRTTGNTIYF

abundance: NA
j_gene: TRBJ1-5
d_gene: TRBD1
v_gene: TRBV6-6
CDR3nt: TGTGCCAGCAGTGACAGGGGGGGCAATCAGCCCCAGCATTTT
CDR3aa: CASSDRGGNQPQHF

abundance: NA
j_gene: TRBJ2-4
d_gene: TRBD2
v_gene: TRBV9
CDR3nt: TGTGCCAGCAGCTCCCCAGCGGGAGAGCTAGCCAAAAACATTCAGTACTTC
CDR3aa: CASSSPAGELAKNIQYF

abundance: NA
j_gene: TRBJ2-1
d_gene: NA
v_gene: TRBV28
CDR3nt: TGTGCCAGCAGTTTAGGGAGCTCCTACAATGAGCAGTTCTTC
CDR3aa: CASSLGSSYNEQFF

abundance: NA
j_gene: TRBJ1-1
d_gene: NA
v_gene: TRBV7-6
CDR3nt: TGTGCCAGCAGCTTCGGGTTTACAGGAGGGACTGAAGCTTTCTTT
CDR3aa: CASSFGFTGGTEAFF

abundance: NA
j_gene: TRBJ2-1
d_gene: TRBD2
v_gene: TRBV5-1
CDR3nt: TGCGCCAGCAGCTTGGGACTAGCGGGAGGTAATGAGCAGTTCTTC
CDR3aa: CASSLGLAGGNEQFF

abundance: NA
j_gene: TRBJ1-1
d_gene: NA
v_gene: TRBV5-1
CDR3nt: TGCGCCAGCAGCTTATATACCGCGAACACTGAAGCTTTCTTT
CDR3aa: CASSLYTANTEAFF

abundance: NA
j_gene: TRBJ2-2
d_gene: NA
v_gene: TRBV29-1
CDR3nt: TGCAGCGCCGGGGGTTCTGTAGGATGGAACACCGGGGAGCTGTTTTTT
CDR3aa: CSAGGSVGWNTGELFF

abundance: NA
j_gene: TRBJ2-3
d_gene: TRBD1
v_gene: TRBV9
CDR3nt: TGTGCCAGCAGCATCGGAGTAGGACAGGGGTCTTATACGCAGTATTTT
CDR3aa: CASSIGVGQGSYTQYF

abundance: NA
j_gene: TRBJ2-7
d_gene: TRBD2
v_gene: TRBV5-1
CDR3nt: TGCGCCAGCAGCTTCGGACTAGCGGGCCCCTACGAGCAGTACTTC
CDR3aa: CASSFGLAGPYEQYF

abundance: NA
j_gene: TRBJ1-2
d_gene: TRBD1
v_gene: TRBV28
CDR3nt: TGTGCCAGCAGTTTGGAGGGACAGCACTATGGCTACACCTTC
CDR3aa: CASSLEGQHYGYTF

abundance: NA
j_gene: TRBJ2-7
d_gene: TRBD1
v_gene: TRBV5-6
CDR3nt: TGTGCCAGCAGCGCCACCTCAACAGGGGTCGAGCAGTACTTC
CDR3aa: CASSATSTGVEQYF

abundance: NA
j_gene: TRBJ1-1
d_gene: NA
v_gene: TRBV27
CDR3nt: TGTGCCAGCAGTTTTTCGGGGCGGTCTAACACTGAAGCTTTCTTT
CDR3aa: CASSFSGRSNTEAFF

abundance: NA
j_gene: TRBJ2-7
d_gene: NA
v_gene: TRBV5-6
CDR3nt: TGTGCCAGCAGCGGGGACTTGCCTCGGCAGTACTTC
CDR3aa: CASSGDLPRQYF

abundance: few
j_gene: TRBJ1-1
d_gene: NA
v_gene: TRBV9
CDR3nt: TGTGCCAGCAGCGTAGTGGCGCAGAACACTGAAGCTTTCTTT
CDR3aa: CASSVVAQNTEAFF